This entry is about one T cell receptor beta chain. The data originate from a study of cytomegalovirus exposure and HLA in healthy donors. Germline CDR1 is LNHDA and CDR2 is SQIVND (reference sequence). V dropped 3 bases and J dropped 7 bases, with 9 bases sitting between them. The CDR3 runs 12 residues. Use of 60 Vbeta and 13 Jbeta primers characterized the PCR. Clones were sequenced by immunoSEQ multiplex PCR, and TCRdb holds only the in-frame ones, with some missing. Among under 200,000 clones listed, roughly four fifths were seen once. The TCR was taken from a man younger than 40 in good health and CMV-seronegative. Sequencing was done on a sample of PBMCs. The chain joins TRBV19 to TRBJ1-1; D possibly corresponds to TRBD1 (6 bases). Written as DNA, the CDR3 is TGTGCCAGTAGTATCTTAGGGGGTGAAGCTTTCTTT. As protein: CASSILGGEAFF.